This TCR beta chain was retrieved from a study of blood T cell repertoires in COVID-19. Study-wide context: Both acute and convalescent COVID-19 samples were obtained from the United States, Italy and Spain. T cells, B-cell-depleted T cells, or PBMCs provided the cDNA or gDNA that served as material.

Seattle researchers signed up patients amid active infection and tracked them longitudinally. Authors' processing steps: Amplification with reference gene primers provided the estimates of nucleated cell counts. This table comes from immunoSEQ multiplex PCR, and its TCRdb copy is limited to in-frame clones, with some not included. V and J calls and clone size are those listed in that table; D and trimming were worked out from the DNA. The sample yields over 60,000 clones, roughly 71% seen once. The sequence was obtained from a man in his 60s with COVID-19, enrolled during active disease. The source material was peripheral blood.

The CDR3 reads CASSLAGGNQPQHF. CDR3 nucleotides: TGTGCCAGTAGTTTGGCAGGCGGCAATCAGCCCCAGCATTTT. V usage is TRBV19 and J usage is TRBJ1-5; D ambiguous. Germline V gene data show CDR1 as LNHDA and CDR2 as SQIVND (reference sequence). V gave up 5 bases and J gave up 2 bases, with 10 bases separating them. This CDR3 region has 14 residues.